A single count supports the clone carrying this T cell receptor beta chain. This sample stems from a study of blood T cell repertoires in COVID-19. Study in general: Sample material is recorded as cDNA or gDNA derived from T cells, B-cell-depleted T cells, or PBMCs.

TCRdb keeps only in-frame clones here, not all; method: immunoSEQ multiplex PCR. The data show about 380,000 clones, around 84% seen once. The junction had 18 bases not matched to a gene; V was cut back by 8 bases and J by 7 bases. This CDR3 is 16 amino acids long. Germline loops: CDR1 MDHEN, CDR2 SYDVKM. This receptor was taken from a human donor with acute or convalescent COVID-19. The donor label of this sample is uncertain. This chain uses TRBV28 with TRBJ2-7; 9 positions agree with TRBD2. Sequencing was carried out using peripheral blood. CDR3 sequence reads: CASGTIAGALGREQYF. Here the CDR3 DNA reads TGTGCCAGCGGCACCATAGCGGGGGCGTTGGGTCGAGAGCAGTACTTC. The full variable domain, completed using reference TRBV28 and TRBJ2-7, is DVKVTQSSRYLVKRTGEKVFLECVQDMDHENMFWYRQDPGLGLRLIYFSYDVKMKEKGDIPEGYSVSREKKERFSLILESASTNQTSMYLCASGTIAGALGREQYFGPGTRLTVT.